A single sample gave rise to the 12 T cell receptor beta chains below, sequenced in a study of T cell responses to AZD1222 COVID-19 vaccine. Clones were sequenced by immunoSEQ multiplex PCR, and TCRdb holds only the in-frame ones, with some missing. The table records roughly 96,000 clones, 70% to 90% of them present only once. This specimen consisted of peripheral blood, obtained on day 0 of AZD1222 vaccination. Receptors originate from an adult in good health.

This clone was observed once. The CDR3 DNA is TGTGCCAGCAGCCAAGCATACCCCCCCCCAGGCGGGGACTACGAGCAGTACTTC. It translates to CASSQAYPPPGGDYEQYF. The chain carries TRBV3-1 (or the pseudogene TRBV3-2) and TRBJ2-7; D perhaps matches TRBD2 (6 bases). The CDR3 consists of 18 residues. CDR1 is LGHDT and CDR2 is YNNKEL in the germline V gene (reference sequence). V was cut by 1 base and J by 3 bases, with 22 bases left in between.

The gene calls are TRBV10-1 and TRBJ2-5; 7 nucleotides align to TRBD1. The CDR3 is 15 residues long. CDR1 and CDR2 (germline): WNHNN, SYGVQD (reference sequence). J was trimmed by 2 bases and V by 9 bases; bases with no gene match: 12. The CDR3 loop is CARTRGHRGQETQYF. Here the CDR3 DNA reads TGCGCCAGGACTCGGGGCCACAGGGGACAAGAGACCCAGTACTTC.

The V and J genes are TRBV24-1 and TRBJ2-7; D gene ambiguous. Germline V gene lookup returns CDR1 KGHDR and CDR2 SFDVKD. V was trimmed by 10 bases and J by 5 bases, leaving 20 bases between them. The CDR3 sequence is 14 residues long. The CDR3 reads CATTVVHKRHEQYF. CDR3 sequence (DNA): TGTGCCACTACTGTGGTACACAAAAGGCACGAGCAGTACTTC.

The chain combines TRBV9 with TRBJ1-1, with a possible D match to TRBD1 (5 bases). The CDR3 spans 15 residues. The V and J ends lost 0 bases and 4 bases respectively, with 13 bases between them. The germline V gene has CDR1 SGDLS and CDR2 YYNGEE. The CDR3 DNA reads TGTGCCAGCAGCGTAGGATCGATTGGGGGCACTGAAGCTTTCTTT. This encodes CASSVGSIGGTEAFF. The variable domain in full, completed from reference TRBV9 and TRBJ1-1, reads DSGVTQTPKHLITATGQRVTLRCSPRSGDLSVYWYQQSLDQGLQFLIQYYNGEERAKGNILERFSAQQFPDLHSELNLSSLELGDSALYFCASSVGSIGGTEAFFGQGTRLTVV.

This chain uses TRBV20-1 with TRBJ1-2; D is uncertain. Trimming removed 5 bases at V and 10 bases at J, with 11 bases between. Looked up from germline, CDR1 is DFQATT and CDR2 is SNEGSKA (reference sequence). The CDR3 sequence is 10 residues long. The CDR3 protein is CSAYNLVYTF. Written as DNA, the CDR3 is TGCAGTGCTTATAATCTGGTCTACACCTTC.

This clone has a handful of counts. V is TRBV2 and J is TRBJ1-1, with a possible D match to TRBD1 (5 bases). The CDR3 is 13 residues long. Per the germline V gene, CDR1 is SNHLY and CDR2 is FYNNEI. Trimming pared 6 bases from V and 4 bases from J, leaving 12 bases between. CDR3 DNA sequence: TGTGCCAGCAGCGCAGATCAGGGCACTGAAGCTTTCTTT. It codes for CASSADQGTEAFF.

The chain links TRBV18 to TRBJ1-1, with D hard to call. Germline lookup yields CDR1 KGHSH and CDR2 LQKENI. This CDR3 contains 13 residues. Trimming shortened V by 2 bases and J by 3 bases, and 7 bases separated the two germline ends. The CDR3 nucleotides are TGTGCCAGCTCACCAAATAAGGACACTGAAGCTTTCTTT. This codes for CASSPNKDTEAFF.

The chain has TRBV27 and TRBJ1-1, with D uncertain. This CDR3 spans 16 amino acids. With 5 bases removed from V and 3 bases from J, the gap between germline ends came to 19 bases. Germline assignment: CDR1 MNHEY and CDR2 SMNVEV (reference sequence). The CDR3 DNA reads TGTGCCAGCAGTCGAGTGTCTTCTGGGCGATACACTGAAGCTTTCTTT. Its protein is CASSRVSSGRYTEAFF.

This chain connects TRBV21-1 to TRBJ1-2; the table names TRBD1, a call not compared with the DNA. TRBV21-1 is given as a pseudogene. The CDR3 is made up of 18 amino acids. CDR3 DNA: TGTGCCAGCAGCAAACGGAGAGGACAGGGGGATTCGAACTATGGCTACACCTTC. Translation: CASSKRRGQGDSNYGYTF.

This clone was picked up a small number of times. V is TRBV7-9 and J is TRBJ2-4, with 7 positions matching TRBD2. The germline gives CDR1 SEHNR, CDR2 FQNEAQ (reference sequence). The CDR3 totals 13 residues. Losses at the gene ends were 8 bases for V and 3 bases for J; bases not matched to a gene: 4. The CDR3 DNA sequence: TGTGCCAGCCGGGGAGGGAGCAAAAACATTCAGTACTTC. As protein: CASRGGSKNIQYF. Looking up the rest from reference TRBV7-9 and TRBJ2-4 gives the full variable domain: DTGVSQNPRHKITKRGQNVTFRCDPISEHNRLYWYRQTLGQGPEFLTYFQNEAQLEKSRLLSDRFSAERPKGSFSTLEIQRTEQGDSAMYLCASRGGSKNIQYFGAGTRLSVL.

The chain employs TRBV7-9 and TRBJ2-1; 16 bases fit TRBD2. The germline CDR1 and CDR2 sequences are SEHNR and FQNEAQ (reference sequence). This CDR3 comprises 18 residues. After removal of 5 bases from V and 8 bases from J, the junction contained 12 bases not matched to a gene. Here the CDR3 DNA reads TGTGCCAGCAGCGGGACTAGCGGGGGGGCTCTAGGCTCCTATGAGCAGTTCTTC. It specifies CASSGTSGGALGSYEQFF.

This chain connects TRBV7-8 to TRBJ1-1; D not resolved. This CDR3 has 14 residues. V lost 1 base, J lost 11 bases, and 17 bases lay in between. CDR1 and CDR2 (germline): SGHVS, FQNEAQ. The CDR3: CASSLDNEEGWAFF. The DNA of the CDR3 is TGTGCCAGCAGCTTAGACAATGAGGAGGGTTGGGCTTTCTTT.